This T cell receptor (beta chain) comes out of a study of blood T cell repertoires in COVID-19. In the study overall: Sites in the United States, Italy and Spain provided acute and convalescent COVID-19 samples.

This CDR3 spans 16 amino acids. Trimming cost V 6 bases and J 1 base, with 17 bases left between them. CDR1 and CDR2 (germline): MNHEY, SVGEGT. In the authors' workflow: Amplifying reference gene primers gave estimates of nucleated cell counts. Here immunoSEQ multiplex PCR was the method, and the copy in TCRdb shows in-frame clones only, minus some. D and trimming were read from the DNA, whereas the V and J calls and clone size are those reported in that table. The data show 30,000 to 35,000 clones, roughly 85% seen once. This clonotype was obtained from a human donor with acute or convalescent COVID-19. The donor label of this sample is uncertain. Material: peripheral blood. The chain joins TRBV6-2 or TRBV6-3 to TRBJ2-3; D is possibly TRBD2 (7 bases). The CDR3 loop reads CASSNWGGGGTDTQYF. In nucleotides, the CDR3 is TGTGCCAGCAGCAACTGGGGGGGCGGGGGCACAGATACGCAGTATTTT.